This is a list of T cell receptor beta chains from one sample in a study of T cells in Graves' hyperthyroidism and ophthalmopathy. TCRdb independently ran MiXCR on the multiplex PCR reads; one entry per CDR3 protein. Here the sample spans hundreds of thousands of distinct CDR3 sequences, approximately 40% being singletons. Material for sequencing was blood. All receptors derive from a man younger than 35 with Graves' hyperthyroidism. Both conserved end residues are part of each CDR3. The order of the fields is D gene, J gene, clone size, V gene, CDR3 DNA, CDR3 protein. The D gene is left open where the match is weak. Size is omitted from some rows. Given values are once, few, many or a class for expanded clones.

>TRBD2|TRBJ2-5|many|TRBV7-2
TGTGCCAGCAGCCGGATCGGCGGGAGCGAGACCCAGTACTTC
CASSRIGGSETQYF
>.|TRBJ1-5|.|TRBV15
TGTGCCACCAGCAGTTTAGGACGGTATAATCAGCCCCAGCATTTT
CATSSLGRYNQPQHF
>TRBD1|TRBJ2-6|.|TRBV7-3
TGTGCCAGCAGCGAAGGGGAGGTGGGGCCAGGGGGCACTGAAGCTTTC
CASSEGEVGPGGTEAF
>.|TRBJ2-7|.|TRBV7-8
TGTGCCAGCAGCTTAGATCAGGCGGTATCCTACGAGCAGTACTTC
CASSLDQAVSYEQYF
>.|TRBJ1-6|many|TRBV12-3/TRBV12-4
TGTGCCAGCAGTTTAGCGGAGGGCGCGGTTTCACCCCTCCACTTT
CASSLAEGAVSPLHF
>.|TRBJ1-1|.|TRBV6-5
TGTGCCAGCAGTTACCGTGATTACACTGAAGCTTTCTTT
CASSYRDYTEAFF
>.|TRBJ1-3|few|TRBV12-3/TRBV12-4
TGTGCCAGCAGTTTGAGGCGAAGCTCTGGAAACACCATATATTTT
CASSLRRSSGNTIYF
>.|TRBJ1-1|few|TRBV6-5
TGTGCCAGCAGTACTCCGGATGAAGCTTTCTTT
CASSTPDEAFF
>.|TRBJ2-2|once|TRBV12-3/TRBV12-4
TGTGCCAGCAGTTCCGCGCCGAGGTGGGAGAAGCTCCCCGGGGAGCTGTTTTTT
CASSSAPRWEKLPGELFF
>.|TRBJ1-1|many|TRBV2
TGTGCCAGCAGAGCCGAAAGGGCTGAAGCTTTCTTT
CASRAERAEAFF
>.|TRBJ1-1|once|TRBV5-1
TGCGCCAGCGGGGGGAGGCCGAACACTGAAGCTTTCTTT
CASGGRPNTEAFF
>.|TRBJ2-5|many|TRBV10-3
TGTGCCACCAAGCTCACGCCGGGAGAGACCCAGTACTTC
CATKLTPGETQYF
>TRBD1|TRBJ2-5|.|TRBV15
TGTGCCACCAGCAGAGAGACAGGGTGGGAGACCCAGTACTTC
CATSRETGWETQYF
>.|TRBJ2-7|many|TRBV10-2
TGCGCCAGCAGTGGGGTTTCCTACGAGCAGTACTTC
CASSGVSYEQYF
>.|TRBJ1-5|.|TRBV12-3/TRBV12-4
TGTGCCAGCAGTTCGGGACTAGGGAGCAATCAGCCCCAGCATTTT
CASSSGLGSNQPQHF
>.|TRBJ2-5|.|TRBV6-1
TGTGCCAGCAACGACCAAGAGACCCAGTACTTC
CASNDQETQYF
>TRBD2|TRBJ2-2|.|TRBV2
TGTGCCAGCAGCCTTGGACTAGCGGGGGTGCATCCGGAGCTGTTTTTT
CASSLGLAGVHPELFF
>TRBD1|TRBJ2-7|many|TRBV7-2
TGTGCCAGCAGCTTAGCCGGGACAGGGTTCGACGAGCAGTACTTC
CASSLAGTGFDEQYF
>.|TRBJ1-5|many|TRBV7-2
TGTGCCAGCAGCTACGACAATCAGCCCCAGCATTTT
CASSYDNQPQHF
>TRBD1|TRBJ2-7|.|TRBV11-2
TGTGCCAGCAGACCACGGGGACAGCCGGATTTGGAGCAGTACTTC
CASRPRGQPDLEQYF
>TRBD1|TRBJ1-1|few|TRBV5-1
TGCGCCAGCGGACAGGGGGAGAACACTGAAGCTTTCTTT
CASGQGENTEAFF
>.|TRBJ2-5|.|TRBV6-5
TGTGCCAGCAGTTACACTAGCAGCCAAGAGACCCAGTACTTC
CASSYTSSQETQYF
>TRBD1|TRBJ2-7|many|TRBV19
TGTGCCAGTAGGAGACGACAGGGGAGGTACGAGCAGTACTTC
CASRRRQGRYEQYF
>.|TRBJ2-7|.|TRBV24-1
TGTGCCACCAGTGACTCAACAGGGGGGGGCGAGCAGTACTTC
CATSDSTGGGEQYF
>.|TRBJ2-7|.|TRBV20-1
TGCAGTGCTAGAGATTTCCAGGGGCTGCTGACCTACGAGCAGTACTTC
CSARDFQGLLTYEQYF
>.|TRBJ2-7|once|TRBV25-1
TGTGCCAGCAGATGGGGTTCGAGCTCCTACGAGCAGTACTTC
CASRWGSSSYEQYF
>.|TRBJ2-2|.|TRBV9
TGTGCCAGCAGCTTGGGGTTCGAGCTGTTTTTT
CASSLGFELFF
>TRBD1|TRBJ1-5|many|TRBV20-1
TGCAGTGCTAGAGAGGACAGGGATCAGCCCCAGCATTTT
CSAREDRDQPQHF
>.|TRBJ1-3|.|TRBV5-1
TGCGCCAGCAGCTTGGACGAAGGAAACACCATATATTTT
CASSLDEGNTIYF
>.|TRBJ2-7|many|TRBV20-1
TGCAGTGCTGGGTCAGGGTCCTCCTACGAGCAGTACTTC
CSAGSGSSYEQYF
>.|TRBJ1-5|.|TRBV7-2
TGTGCCAGCAGCTTAGGCCCCTTGAGTCAGCCCCAGCATTTT
CASSLGPLSQPQHF
>.|TRBJ2-6|many|TRBV7-9
TGTGCCAGCAGCTTAGCGAGGCCGATCTCTGGGGCCAACGTCCTGACTTTC
CASSLARPISGANVLTF
>TRBD1|TRBJ1-2|few|TRBV5-5
TGTGCCAGCAGCTTGGCGGGGGGGACAGGGCCCTCAGGCTACACCTTC
CASSLAGGTGPSGYTF
>.|TRBJ1-1|many|TRBV24-1
TGTGCCACCAGTGATTCCCGCAGGGGCAGGAAAGCTTTCTTT
CATSDSRRGRKAFF
>TRBD2|TRBJ2-2|.|TRBV6-5
TGTGCCAGCAGCATAGCGGGAGGGCCGAGGGTGAACACCGGGGAGCTGTTTTTT
CASSIAGGPRVNTGELFF
>TRBD1|TRBJ1-5|many|TRBV19
TGTGCCAGTACCGGACAGGGGTGGCAGCCCCAGCATTTT
CASTGQGWQPQHF
>.|TRBJ2-2|many|TRBV25-1
TGTGCCAGCAGTGCCTTTTATCAGGGGCCCAGCGCGAACACCGGGGAGCTGTTTTTT
CASSAFYQGPSANTGELFF
>.|TRBJ2-5|few|TRBV6-2/TRBV6-3
TGTGCCAGCACCGGTATTGGGGGGTCCGAGACCCAGTACTTC
CASTGIGGSETQYF
>.|TRBJ1-6|many|TRBV12-3/TRBV12-4
TGTGCCAGCAGTGCATTCGGGGAGGGTGATTCACCCCTCCACTTT
CASSAFGEGDSPLHF
>.|TRBJ2-5|.|TRBV10-3
TGTGCCAGCACTTCCGGGGGGCCAGAGACCCAGTACTTC
CASTSGGPETQYF
>TRBD1|TRBJ1-2|.|TRBV9
TGTGCCAGCAGCCGTAGGGACAGAGCCTATGGCTACACCTTC
CASSRRDRAYGYTF
>TRBD1|TRBJ2-5|.|TRBV20-1
TGCAGTGCTCAAGCCGGGACAGGAATAGAGACCCAGTACTTC
CSAQAGTGIETQYF
>.|TRBJ1-6|few|TRBV13
TGTGCCAGCAGCTTAGCCGGGGATGTGACTAATTCACCCCTCCACTTT
CASSLAGDVTNSPLHF
>TRBD1|TRBJ2-2|.|TRBV5-4
TGTGCCAGCAGCTCTAAGGACGACAGGGCTGCCGGGGAGCTGTTTTTT
CASSSKDDRAAGELFF
>.|TRBJ1-6|many|TRBV14
TGTGCCAGCAGCCGCCTTCCGAAATCACCCCTCCACTTT
CASSRLPKSPLHF
>.|TRBJ2-5|once|TRBV5-1
TGCGCCAGCAGCCCGGACGGCTCTGTCTCCGAGACCCAGTACTTC
CASSPDGSVSETQYF